The 10 T cell receptor beta chains given below trace back to one sample, sequenced in a study of cytomegalovirus exposure and HLA in healthy donors (TCRdb year 2017). The library was built by means of the immunoSEQ multiplex PCR assay. For the multiplex PCR, a mixture combining 60 forward primers for TCR Vbeta segments and 13 reverse primers for TCR Jbeta segments was used. What TCRdb holds here is the immuneACCESS table cut down to in-frame rearrangements. Part of the clones is not present; checked against another copy, under half of the missing clones reflect an unresolved V gene, and the others are unexplained. This sample has 100,000 or so clones in its table, and around 77% of those were observed once. The ten largest make up about 7.3% of the sample. The material sequenced was PBMCs. The receptors were gathered from a man aged 25 to 45 in good health and CMV-seronegative.

The genes are TRBV7-6 and TRBJ2-4; 11 bases align to TRBD1. The CDR3 is made up of 14 amino acids. V was clipped by 5 bases and J by 6 bases; unmatched bases: 3. Germline V gene data show CDR1 as SGHVS and CDR2 as FNYEAQ. The CDR3 here is CASSPGQGGNIQYF. CDR3 DNA: TGTGCCAGCAGCCCGGGACAGGGGGGAAACATTCAGTACTTC.

This rearrangement joins TRBV6-1 to TRBJ2-3; D is perhaps TRBD2 (5 bases). V lost 1 base to trimming and J lost 8 bases, with 13 bases between them. The CDR3 has 14 residues. Germline-derived CDR1 and CDR2 are MNHNS and SASEGT. The CDR3 spells CASSEGGRESTQYF. The CDR3, as DNA: TGTGCCAGCAGTGAAGGAGGTAGGGAGAGTACGCAGTATTTT.

This clone was seen a few times. The J gene is TRBJ1-1, the V gene TRBV6-5; no firm D call. The V end lost 2 bases, the J end lost 2 bases, and 15 bases lay between the germline ends. CDR1 and CDR2 (germline): MNHEY, SVGAGI. The length of the CDR3 is 16 residues. The CDR3 DNA follows: TGTGCCAGCAGTTACGCGATTATGAGCATCAACACTGAAGCTTTCTTT. It is translated as CASSYAIMSINTEAFF.

This clone was recorded once. V gene TRBV4-3 combines with J gene TRBJ1-5, with D hard to call. The CDR3 runs 13 residues. Germline V gene sequence: CDR1 LGHNA, CDR2 YSLEER. V lost 0 bases and J lost 10, with 10 bases in between. For the CDR3, the DNA is TGCGCCAGCAGCCAAGATGCAGTCGCTCCCCAGCATTTT. Amino acid sequence: CASSQDAVAPQHF.

This clone is a singleton in its sample. This chain joins TRBV2 and TRBJ2-7, with D possibly TRBD1 on 7 matching bases. This CDR3 is built from 13 residues. The V end lost 7 bases, the J end lost 6 bases, and 16 bases lay between the germline ends. Germline-derived CDR1 and CDR2 are SNHLY and FYNNEI. CDR3 DNA sequence: TGTGCCAGCATTACTCAGGGGGGAGGCGAGCAGTACTTC. This sequence encodes CASITQGGGEQYF.

This rearrangement joins TRBV30 to TRBJ1-1; tentatively, D is TRBD1 (5 bases). Germline assignment: CDR1 GTSNPN and CDR2 SVGIG (reference sequence). CDR3 length: 13 residues. V was shortened by 0 bases and J by 10 bases, with 15 bases between the two germline ends. The CDR3 reads CAWSVRRGFTAFF. CDR3 DNA sequence: TGTGCCTGGAGTGTACGAAGGGGATTCACAGCTTTCTTT.

In this sample, this clone turned up a few times. The chain recombines TRBV5-4 with TRBJ1-2, with 8 nucleotides matching TRBD1. This CDR3 has 15 amino acids. Germline V gene lookup returns CDR1 SGHNT and CDR2 YYREEE (reference sequence). V lost 0 bases, J lost 8 bases, and 9 bases stayed unmatched. The CDR3 here is CASSLEGQGSGGYTF. For the CDR3, the DNA is TGTGCCAGCAGCTTGGAAGGACAGGGATCAGGCGGCTACACCTTC.

The V and J genes are TRBV27 and TRBJ2-3, with D perhaps matching TRBD1 (6 bases). The CDR3 has 16 residues. Looked up from germline, CDR1 is MNHEY and CDR2 is SMNVEV (reference sequence). V shed 5 bases and J shed 2 bases, with 17 bases lying between them. The chain's CDR3 is CASSRSMGTFTDTQYF. CDR3 in DNA: TGTGCCAGCAGTCGATCAATGGGGACATTCACAGATACGCAGTATTTT.

The chain uses TRBV7-9 and TRBJ1-1; TRBD1 is a possible D gene (5 bases). The CDR3 extends over 14 amino acids. With 3 bases removed from V and 5 bases from J, the gap between germline ends came to 13 bases. Germline CDR1 SEHNR, CDR2 FQNEAQ (reference sequence). DNA for the CDR3: TGTGCCAGCAGCTTTCTGCAGGGTACTACTGAAGCTTTCTTT. It encodes CASSFLQGTTEAFF.

This clone was counted only a few times. V is TRBV7-3 and J is TRBJ1-1, with D hard to call. CDR1 is SGHTA and CDR2 is FQGTGA in the germline V gene. The CDR3 has 14 residues. Trimming took 0 bases from V and 2 from J, leaving 7 bases between them. CDR3 nucleotides: TGTGCCAGCAGCTTAACACGGGGAAACACTGAAGCTTTCTTT. This codes for CASSLTRGNTEAFF. Full variable domain (remainder filled in from reference TRBV7-3 and TRBJ1-1): GAGVSQTPSNKVTEKGKYVELRCDPISGHTALYWYRQSLGQGPEFLIYFQGTGAADDSGLPNDRFFAVRPEGSVSTLKIQRTERGDSAVYLCASSLTRGNTEAFFGQGTRLTVV.